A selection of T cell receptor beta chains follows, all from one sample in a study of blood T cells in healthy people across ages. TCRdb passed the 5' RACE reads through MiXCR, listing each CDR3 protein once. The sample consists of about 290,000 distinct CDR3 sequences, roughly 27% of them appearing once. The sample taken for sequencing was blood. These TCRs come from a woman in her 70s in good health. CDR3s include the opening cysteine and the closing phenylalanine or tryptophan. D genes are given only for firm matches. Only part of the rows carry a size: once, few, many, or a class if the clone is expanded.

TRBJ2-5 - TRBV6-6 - TGTGCCAGCAGTTCCCAGGGCAGAGAAGAGACCCAGTACTTC CASSSQGREETQYF
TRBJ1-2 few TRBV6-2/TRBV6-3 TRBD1 TGTGCCAGCAGGGTCGGGACAGGGAACTATGGCTACACCTTC CASRVGTGNYGYTF
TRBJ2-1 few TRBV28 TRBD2 TGTGCCAGCAGTTTACTAGCGGGAGTCGACAATGAGCAGTTCTTC CASSLLAGVDNEQFF
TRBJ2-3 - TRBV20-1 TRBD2 TGCAGTACTACCCGGGGGGACTTAACTAGCACAGATACGCAGTATTTT CSTTRGDLTSTDTQYF
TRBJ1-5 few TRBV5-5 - TGTGCCAGCAGCTTCGACCCGGGTGGCAATCAGCCCCAGCATTTT CASSFDPGGNQPQHF
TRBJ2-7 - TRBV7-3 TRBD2 TGTGCCAGCAGCCCGGGACTAGAGTCCTACGAGCAGTACTTC CASSPGLESYEQYF
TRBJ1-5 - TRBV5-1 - TGCGCCAGCAGCTTGGGGACGGGGGATCAGCCCCAGCATTTT CASSLGTGDQPQHF
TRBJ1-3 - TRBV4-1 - TGCGCCAGCAGCCAAGGTCAGGGCAACTCTGGAAACACCATATATTTT CASSQGQGNSGNTIYF
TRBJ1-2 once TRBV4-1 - TGCGCCAGCAGCCAAGGCCCCAAGGGTCCCTATGGCTACACCTTC CASSQGPKGPYGYTF
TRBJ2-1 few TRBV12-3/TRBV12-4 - TGTGCCAGCAGCCCGCTTGCGGGTAACTCCTACAATGAGCAGTTCTTC CASSPLAGNSYNEQFF
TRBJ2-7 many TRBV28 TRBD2 TGTGCCAGCAGTTTTAGGCTAGCGGGAGGGCCACACGAGCAGTACTTC CASSFRLAGGPHEQYF
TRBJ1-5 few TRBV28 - TGTGCCAGCAGGACAGTAAATCAGCCCCAGCATTTT CASRTVNQPQHF
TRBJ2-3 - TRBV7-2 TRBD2 TGTGCCAGCAGCTCGTTGAGCGGGAGCGCTAGCACAGATACGCAGTATTTT CASSSLSGSASTDTQYF
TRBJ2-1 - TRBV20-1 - TGCAGTGCTAGAGCCGTGGGGAGCCCCTCCTACAATGAGCAGTTCTTC CSARAVGSPSYNEQFF
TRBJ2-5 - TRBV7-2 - TGTGCCAGCAGCTACGAGCGGGAAGAGACCCAGTACTTC CASSYEREETQYF
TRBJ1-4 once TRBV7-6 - TGTGCCAGCGCTTTGACAGCAACTAATGAAAAACTGTTTTTT CASALTATNEKLFF
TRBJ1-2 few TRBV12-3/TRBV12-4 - TGTGCCAGCAGTTTAGCATCTAACTATGGCTACACCTTC CASSLASNYGYTF
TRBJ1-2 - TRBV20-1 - TGCAGTGCCCCCGGGTTCGGGACGGACTATGGCTACACCTTC CSAPGFGTDYGYTF
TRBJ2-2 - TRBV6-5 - TGTGCCAGCAGTTACTCGGCCGGGAGCGCGAACACCGGGGAGCTGTTTTTT CASSYSAGSANTGELFF
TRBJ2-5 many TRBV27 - TGTGCCAGCAGTTCCGTTACGCTAGGAGAAGAGACCCAGTACTTC CASSSVTLGEETQYF
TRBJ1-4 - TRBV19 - TGCGCCAGTCAACCCCGGGGGCTTGCAACTAACGAAAAACTGTTTTTT CASQPRGLATNEKLFF
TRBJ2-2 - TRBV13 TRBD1 TGTGCCAGCAGCCCTCGGGACAGGGGAAACACCGGGGAGCTGTTTTTT CASSPRDRGNTGELFF